Following are 3 T cell receptor beta chains from one sample sequenced in a study of low-dose radiotherapy and immunotherapy resistance in tumors. Alpha- and beta-chain coverage of first-strand cDNA came from TRAV- and TRBV-specific primers. A constant-region primer paired with the V-primer adapter amplified TCRs over about 19 PCR cycles. Via MiXCR, TCRdb re-called the reads, giving one row per CDR3 protein. The sample gives 7,500 to 10,000 distinct CDR3 sequences, about 75% of which show up once; less than 1.5% is in the top ten. These receptors all come from a human donor with advanced metastatic prostate, ovarian, gallbladder or colorectal cancer (not recorded which). This table probably holds off-target reads from a library built for another chain.

The V call is TRBV7-2, the J call TRBJ2-5; D remains unclear. CDR1 is SGHTA, CDR2 FQGNSA, per germline. The CDR3 has 13 amino acids. Between the trimmed V and J ends, which lost 5 bases and 4 bases, there was a span of 11 bases. CDR3: CASSPRVGETQYF. Written as DNA, the CDR3 is TGTGCCAGCAGCCCACGGGTCGGAGAGACCCAGTACTTC.

This chain links TRBV28 with TRBJ1-2; 7 nucleotides match TRBD1. The germline CDR1 and CDR2 sequences are MDHEN and SYDVKM. The CDR3 extends over 12 amino acids. The V gene end was trimmed by 8 bases and the J gene end by 4 bases; junction bases not matched to a gene: 4. The CDR3 region is CASRPGGYGYTF. In DNA form, the CDR3 reads TGTGCCAGCCGTCCAGGGGGCTATGGCTACACCTTC.

J is TRBJ2-7 and V is TRBV6-8; 8 nucleotides align to TRBD1. Germline assignment: CDR1 MNHGY and CDR2 SAAAGT. The CDR3 is 11 residues long. V lost 9 bases, J lost 4 bases, and 2 bases stayed unmatched. CDR3 nucleotides: TGTGCCAGACGGACAGGGTACGAGCAGTACTTC. It translates to CARRTGYEQYF.